A selection of T cell receptor beta chains follows, all from one sample in a study of Graves' ophthalmopathy and Graves' hyperthyroidism. TCRdb reprocessed the multiplex PCR reads with MiXCR, giving one entry per CDR3 protein. The data hold about 660,000 distinct CDR3 sequences, with about two fifths observed a single time. The source material was peripheral blood. The source is an adult man with Graves' ophthalmopathy. The CDR3 runs from the conserved cysteine through the conserved F or W. A D gene is named only where the DNA matches it firmly. Not every row has a clone size; where given, it reads once, few, many or a size class.

J gene,V gene,D gene,clone size,CDR3 protein,CDR3 DNA
TRBJ1-2,TRBV12-3/TRBV12-4,TRBD1,few,CASSPRQGARYGYTF,TGTGCCAGCAGTCCTCGACAGGGGGCGAGGTATGGCTACACCTTC
TRBJ2-7,TRBV5-1,.,many,CASSLEPSSYEQYF,TGCGCCAGCAGCTTGGAACCGAGCTCCTACGAGCAGTACTTC
TRBJ1-1,TRBV7-3,.,once,CASSPESLGGKRNTEAFF,TGCGCCAGCAGCCCGGAATCTCTAGGTGGGAAAAGGAACACTGAAGCTTTCTTT
TRBJ1-4,TRBV12-3/TRBV12-4,TRBD1,once,CASSQAGQGARLFF,TGTGCCAGCAGCCAAGCCGGACAGGGGGCAAGACTGTTTTTT
TRBJ2-7,TRBV29-1,.,many,CSVFGPRPVYEQYF,TGCAGCGTTTTCGGACCACGTCCGGTCTACGAGCAGTACTTC
TRBJ2-5,TRBV5-6,TRBD1,.,CASSATPGQMYQETQYF,TGTGCCAGCAGCGCCACACCGGGACAGATGTACCAAGAGACCCAGTACTTC
TRBJ2-2,TRBV11-2,TRBD2,.,CASSLVWGGNTGELFF,TGTGCCAGCAGCTTAGTTTGGGGGGGAAACACCGGGGAGCTGTTTTTT
TRBJ1-6,TRBV5-1,.,few,CASSSAEVGGLDSPLHF,TGCGCCAGCAGCTCGGCAGAGGTTGGGGGCCTAGATTCACCCCTCCACTTT
TRBJ2-7,TRBV7-9,.,.,CASTPGAEAQYF,TGTGCCAGCACCCCTGGGGCAGAGGCGCAGTACTTC
TRBJ2-2,TRBV14,TRBD2,.,CASSYGSGRQTGELFF,TGTGCCAGCAGCTACGGTAGCGGGAGACAGACCGGGGAGCTGTTTTTT
TRBJ1-2,TRBV10-3,TRBD1,.,CAISAPGQDFYGYTF,TGTGCCATCAGTGCACCGGGACAGGACTTTTATGGCTACACCTTC
TRBJ2-5,TRBV2,TRBD1,.,CASSEIGQGRGETQYF,TGTGCCAGCAGTGAGATAGGACAGGGGAGAGGAGAGACCCAGTACTTC
TRBJ1-5,TRBV15,.,.,CATSRAQRGHPGAQHF,TGTGCCACCAGCAGGGCCCAGCGGGGGCACCCTGGGGCCCAGCATTTT
TRBJ1-2,TRBV9,.,.,CASSQGHVSYYGYTF,TGTGCCAGCAGCCAGGGACACGTGTCATACTATGGCTACACCTTC
TRBJ1-5,TRBV7-6,.,few,CASSLAKPHLLLVRPQHF,TGTGCCAGCAGCTTAGCAAAACCGCACCTTCTTCTCGTTAGGCCCCAGCATTTT
TRBJ2-6,TRBV29-1,.,few,CSVEVRAYVLTF,TGCAGCGTTGAAGTCAGGGCCTACGTCCTGACTTTC
TRBJ1-5,TRBV20-1,TRBD1,.,CSANRQGREPQHF,TGCAGTGCTAATCGACAGGGCAGGGAGCCCCAGCATTTT
TRBJ2-7,TRBV5-1,.,many,CASSLRGTSGYEQYF,TGCGCCAGCAGCTTGCGGGGAACGTCCGGCTACGAGCAGTACTTC
TRBJ2-5,TRBV10-3,TRBD2,.,CAIRFSGSGETQYF,TGTGCCATCAGATTTAGCGGGAGCGGTGAGACCCAGTACTTC
TRBJ2-3,TRBV20-1,TRBD2,few,CSAQGLAGGSDTQYF,TGCAGTGCTCAGGGACTAGCGGGAGGGTCCGATACGCAGTATTTT
TRBJ2-5,TRBV4-2,.,few,CASSQDYMSETQYF,TGTGCCAGCAGCCAAGATTACATGAGCGAGACCCAGTACTTC
TRBJ2-2,TRBV19,TRBD1,.,CASRDRARTGELFF,TGTGCCAGCAGGGACAGGGCAAGGACCGGGGAGCTGTTTTTT
TRBJ2-5,TRBV24-1,.,.,CATMGRETQYF,TGTGCCACCATGGGAAGGGAGACCCAGTACTTC
TRBJ2-7,TRBV25-1,.,many,CASRQGSHGEQYF,TGTGCCAGCAGACAGGGCTCTCACGGCGAGCAGTACTTC
TRBJ2-7,TRBV10-3,.,few,CATRTLSYEQYF,TGTGCCACCCGGACACTCTCCTACGAGCAGTACTTC
TRBJ1-2,TRBV25-1,TRBD1,once,CASSEGTGSYCTF,TGTGCCAGCAGTGAGGGGACAGGGTCATACTGCACCTTC
TRBJ1-1,TRBV19,.,.,CASIGGRAMNTEAFF,TGTGCCAGCATAGGCGGCCGGGCCATGAACACTGAAGCTTTCTTT
TRBJ2-7,TRBV11-2,.,.,CASSLGWYEQYF,TGTGCCAGCAGCTTGGGGTGGTACGAGCAGTACTTC
TRBJ2-7,TRBV6-6,.,many,CASTEPQGGEQYF,TGTGCCAGCACCGAACCTCAGGGGGGTGAGCAGTACTTC
TRBJ1-2,TRBV12-3/TRBV12-4,TRBD1,many,CASTRTGIGYTF,TGTGCCAGCACCCGGACAGGGATTGGCTACACCTTC
TRBJ1-4,TRBV9,.,.,CASSRPGGGEKLFF,TGTGCCAGCAGCCGGCCCGGGGGAGGGGAAAAACTGTTTTTT
TRBJ1-1,TRBV29-1,TRBD1,many,CSVSNRGNTEAFF,TGCAGCGTTTCTAACAGGGGGAACACTGAAGCTTTCTTT
TRBJ2-2,TRBV29-1,.,few,CSVAGTGELFF,TGCAGCGTTGCGGGCACCGGGGAGCTGTTTTTT
TRBJ2-7,TRBV7-3,.,.,CVSSLGLVNEQYF,TGTGTCAGCAGCTTAGGTCTAGTCAACGAGCAGTACTTC
TRBJ2-7,TRBV2,.,many,CASSEPGFHEQYF,TGTGCCAGCAGTGAACCGGGGTTCCACGAGCAGTACTTC
TRBJ1-4,TRBV5-4,TRBD1,.,CASSEGTGREKLFF,TGTGCCAGCAGCGAAGGGACAGGCCGTGAAAAACTGTTTTTT
TRBJ1-2,TRBV5-1,TRBD1,many,CASSLSTGGAYGYTF,TGCGCCAGCAGCTTGTCTACAGGGGGCGCCTATGGCTACACCTTC
TRBJ1-1,TRBV19,.,many,CASSSGDADTNAFF,TGTGCCAGTAGCAGTGGGGATGCGGACACCAATGCTTTCTTT
TRBJ2-5,TRBV4-1,.,.,CASSQDPPVSETQYF,TGCGCCAGCAGCCAAGATCCTCCAGTTTCAGAGACCCAGTACTTC
TRBJ2-5,TRBV29-1,TRBD2,.,CSVDLAGGQETQYF,TGCAGCGTAGACTTAGCGGGAGGGCAAGAGACCCAGTACTTC
TRBJ2-3,TRBV7-2,.,few,CASSESFSDTQYF,TGTGCCAGCAGCGAATCTTTCTCAGATACGCAGTATTTT
TRBJ2-5,TRBV10-3,.,many,CAIKKVGSGETQYF,TGTGCCATCAAGAAGGTAGGCTCCGGAGAGACCCAGTACTTC
TRBJ2-5,TRBV29-1,TRBD2,many,CSVEQARIGLAEETQYF,TGCAGCGTTGAACAGGCAAGAATCGGACTAGCAGAAGAGACCCAGTACTTC
TRBJ2-3,TRBV2,.,many,CASTPTDTQYF,TGTGCCAGCACCCCCACTGATACGCAGTATTTT
TRBJ1-2,TRBV15,.,many,CATSRAVNTGMGYGYTF,TGTGCCACCAGCAGGGCTGTGAATACAGGGATGGGCTATGGCTACACCTTC
TRBJ2-7,TRBV2,TRBD1,few,CASSGAGGFYEQYF,TGTGCCAGCAGTGGGGCAGGGGGCTTTTACGAGCAGTACTTC
TRBJ2-7,TRBV25-1,TRBD1,.,CASSQGRDRGLYEQYF,TGCGCCAGCAGCCAAGGAAGGGACAGGGGGCTCTACGAGCAGTACTTC
TRBJ2-7,TRBV10-3,TRBD2,.,CASTSSGSPYEQYF,TGTGCCAGCACCTCTAGCGGGAGTCCCTACGAGCAGTACTTC